This note documents a single T cell receptor beta chain sequence. These data come from a study of T cells after yellow fever vaccination. Via MiXCR, TCRdb re-called the 5' RACE reads, giving one row per CDR3 protein. The repertoire holds some 350,000 distinct CDR3 sequences, with almost 4% as singletons. CDR1 and CDR2 from the germline V gene are SGHRS and YFSETQ. Trimming shortened V by 0 bases and J by 6 bases, and 12 bases separated the two germline ends. CDR3 length equals 14 residues. The rearrangement joins TRBV5-1 to TRBJ1-1, with a tentative D call TRBD1 (6 bases). The sequenced sample was PBMCs, obtained 5 days after the yellow fever booster vaccination. This TCR was sampled from a man younger than 35 who received the YFV17D yellow fever vaccine. The CDR3: CASSLAGGAAEAFF. The CDR3 region has the DNA TGCGCCAGCAGCTTGGCCGGGGGGGCGGCTGAAGCTTTCTTT.